This TCR beta chain comes out of a study of CD8 T cells in Susac syndrome. Sequencing targeted TCR beta in T cells from blood (CD8+ and CD4+). RNA in amounts of about 0.5 to 1 ug was reverse transcribed with random hexamers. TCR beta CDR3 was amplified by immunoSEQ multiplex PCR. This amplification extended across 54 Vbeta and 13 Jbeta segments. TCRdb passed the immunoSEQ multiplex PCR reads through MiXCR, listing each CDR3 protein once. Of roughly 180,000 distinct CDR3 sequences in the sample, approximately 94% are singletons; the top ten hold 0.085% to 0.13%. Germline CDR1 and CDR2: SGHNT and YYREEE (reference sequence). Between the trimmed V and J ends, which lost 4 bases and 5 bases, there was a span of 12 bases. This CDR3 comprises 13 residues.

This sequence was found in a human donor in good health. The chain carries TRBV5-4 and TRBJ2-5; unclear D gene. The sequenced material came from CD4+ T cells from PBMCs. CDR3 coding DNA: TGTGCCAGCAGCCCTCGGGTCTCTGAGACCCAGTACTTC. This codes for CASSPRVSETQYF.